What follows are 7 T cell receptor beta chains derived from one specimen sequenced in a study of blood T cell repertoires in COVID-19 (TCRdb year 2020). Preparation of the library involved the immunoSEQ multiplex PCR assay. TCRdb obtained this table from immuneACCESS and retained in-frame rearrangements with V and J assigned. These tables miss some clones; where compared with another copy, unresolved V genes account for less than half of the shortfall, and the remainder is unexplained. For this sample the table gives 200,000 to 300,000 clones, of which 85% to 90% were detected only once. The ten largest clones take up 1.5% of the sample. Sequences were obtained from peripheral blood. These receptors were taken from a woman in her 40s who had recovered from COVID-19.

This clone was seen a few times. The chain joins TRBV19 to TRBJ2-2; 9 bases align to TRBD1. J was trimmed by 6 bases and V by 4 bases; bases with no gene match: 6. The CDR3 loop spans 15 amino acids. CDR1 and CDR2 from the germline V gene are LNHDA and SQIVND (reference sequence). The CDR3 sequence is CASSRQGVGAGELFF. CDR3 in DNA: TGTGCCAGTAGTAGACAGGGGGTTGGAGCCGGGGAGCTGTTTTTT.

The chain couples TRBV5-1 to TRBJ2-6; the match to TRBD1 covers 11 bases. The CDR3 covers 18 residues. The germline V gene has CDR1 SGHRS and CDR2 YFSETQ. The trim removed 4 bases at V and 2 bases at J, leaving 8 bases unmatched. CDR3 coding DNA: TGCGCCAGCAGCCCTACCGGACAGGGGGCGACTGGGGCCAACGTCCTGACTTTC. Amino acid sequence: CASSPTGQGATGANVLTF.

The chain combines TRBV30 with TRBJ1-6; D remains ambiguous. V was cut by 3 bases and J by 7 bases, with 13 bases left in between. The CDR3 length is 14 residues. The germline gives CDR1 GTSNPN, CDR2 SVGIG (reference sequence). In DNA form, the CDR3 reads TGTGCCTGGAGGAATCGGACTGTAAATTCACCCCTCCACTTT. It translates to CAWRNRTVNSPLHF.

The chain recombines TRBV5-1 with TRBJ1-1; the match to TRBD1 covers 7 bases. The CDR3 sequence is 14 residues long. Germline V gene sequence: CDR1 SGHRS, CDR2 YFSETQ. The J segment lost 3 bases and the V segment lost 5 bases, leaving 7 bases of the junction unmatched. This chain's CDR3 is CASRLRGPDTEAFF. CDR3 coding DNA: TGCGCCAGCAGGCTAAGGGGGCCGGACACTGAAGCTTTCTTT.

CDR3 residues: CASSMEVIGNTIYF. CDR3 sequence (DNA): TGTGCCAGTAGTATGGAGGTCATTGGAAACACCATATATTTT. The chain employs TRBV19 and TRBJ1-3; no firm D call. The length of the CDR3 is 14 residues. V lost 3 bases, J lost 3 bases, and 9 bases lay in between. The germline V gene has CDR1 LNHDA and CDR2 SQIVND (reference sequence). The complete variable domain, with remaining parts taken from reference TRBV19 and TRBJ1-3, reads DGGITQSPKYLFRKEGQNVTLSCEQNLNHDAMYWYRQDPGQGLRLIYYSQIVNDFQKGDIAEGYSVSREKKESFPLTVTSAQKNPTAFYLCASSMEVIGNTIYFGEGSWLTVV.

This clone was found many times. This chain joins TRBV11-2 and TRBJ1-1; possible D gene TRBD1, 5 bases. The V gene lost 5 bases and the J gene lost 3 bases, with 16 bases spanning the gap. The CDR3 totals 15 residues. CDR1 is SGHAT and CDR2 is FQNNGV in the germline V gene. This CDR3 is CASSPRGRVHTEAFF. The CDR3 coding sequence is TGTGCCAGCAGCCCAAGAGGCAGGGTGCACACTGAAGCTTTCTTT.

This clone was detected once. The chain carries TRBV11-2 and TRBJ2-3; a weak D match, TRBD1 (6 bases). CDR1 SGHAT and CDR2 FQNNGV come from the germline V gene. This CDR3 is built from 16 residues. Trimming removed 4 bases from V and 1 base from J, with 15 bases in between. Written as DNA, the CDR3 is TGTGCCAGCAGCTCCCGGACAGACTTTGGCACAGATACGCAGTATTTT. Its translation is CASSSRTDFGTDTQYF.